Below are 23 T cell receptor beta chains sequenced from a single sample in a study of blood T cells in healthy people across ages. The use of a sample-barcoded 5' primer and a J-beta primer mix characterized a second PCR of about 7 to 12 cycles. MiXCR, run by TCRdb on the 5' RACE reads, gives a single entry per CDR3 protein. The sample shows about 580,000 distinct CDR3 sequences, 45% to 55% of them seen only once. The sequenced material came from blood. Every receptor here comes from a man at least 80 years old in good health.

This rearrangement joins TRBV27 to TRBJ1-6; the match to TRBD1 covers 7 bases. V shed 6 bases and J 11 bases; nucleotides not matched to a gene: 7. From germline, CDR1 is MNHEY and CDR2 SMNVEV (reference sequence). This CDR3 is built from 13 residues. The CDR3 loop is CASRDYRGPPLHF. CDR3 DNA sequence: TGTGCCAGCAGGGACTACAGGGGCCCACCCCTCCACTTT.

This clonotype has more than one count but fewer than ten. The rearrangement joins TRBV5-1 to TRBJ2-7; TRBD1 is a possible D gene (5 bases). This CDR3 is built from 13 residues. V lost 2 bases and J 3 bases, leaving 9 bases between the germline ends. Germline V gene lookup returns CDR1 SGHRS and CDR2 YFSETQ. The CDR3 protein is CASSFQGNYEQYF. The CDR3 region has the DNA TGCGCCAGCAGCTTCCAGGGAAACTACGAGCAGTACTTC.

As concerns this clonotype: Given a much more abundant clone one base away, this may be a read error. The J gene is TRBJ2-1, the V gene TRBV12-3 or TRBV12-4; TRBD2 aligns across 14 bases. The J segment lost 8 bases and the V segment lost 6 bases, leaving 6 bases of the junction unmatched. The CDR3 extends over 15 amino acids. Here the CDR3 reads CASRYGTSGSHEQFF. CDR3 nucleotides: TGTGCCAGCAGGTACGGGACTAGCGGGAGCCATGAGCAGTTCTTC.

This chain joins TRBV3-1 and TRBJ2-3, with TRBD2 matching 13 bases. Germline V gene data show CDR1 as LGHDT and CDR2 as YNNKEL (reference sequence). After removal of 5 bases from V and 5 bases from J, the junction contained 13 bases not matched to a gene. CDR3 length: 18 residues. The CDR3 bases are TGTGCCAGCAGCACACTAGCGGGAGGGCCCTTTTTGATAGATACGCAGTATTTT. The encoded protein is CASSTLAGGPFLIDTQYF.

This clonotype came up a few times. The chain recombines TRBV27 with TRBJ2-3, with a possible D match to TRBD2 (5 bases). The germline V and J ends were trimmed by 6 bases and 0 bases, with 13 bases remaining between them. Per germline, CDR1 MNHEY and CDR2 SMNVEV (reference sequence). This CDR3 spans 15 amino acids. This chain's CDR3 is CASSPSRGSTDTQYF. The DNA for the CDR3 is TGTGCCAGCAGCCCGAGCCGGGGTAGCACAGATACGCAGTATTTT.

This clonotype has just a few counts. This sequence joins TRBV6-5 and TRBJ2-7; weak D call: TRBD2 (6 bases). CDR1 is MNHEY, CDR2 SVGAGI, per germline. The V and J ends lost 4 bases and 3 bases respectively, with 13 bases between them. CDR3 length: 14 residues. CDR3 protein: CASSSGRGSYEQYF. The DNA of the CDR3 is TGTGCCAGCAGTTCCGGGAGAGGGAGCTACGAGCAGTACTTC.

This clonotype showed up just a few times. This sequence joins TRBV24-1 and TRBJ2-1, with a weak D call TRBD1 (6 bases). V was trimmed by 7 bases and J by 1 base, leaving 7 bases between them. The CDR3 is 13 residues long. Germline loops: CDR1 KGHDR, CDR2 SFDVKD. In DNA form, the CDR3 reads TGTGCCACCAGCACAGGGTCCTACAATGAGCAGTTCTTC. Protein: CATSTGSYNEQFF.

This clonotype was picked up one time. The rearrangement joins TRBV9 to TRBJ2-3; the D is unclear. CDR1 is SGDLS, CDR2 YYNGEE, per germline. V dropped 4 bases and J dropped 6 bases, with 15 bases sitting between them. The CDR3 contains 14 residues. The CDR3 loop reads CASSPIGPSDTQYF. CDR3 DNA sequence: TGTGCCAGCAGCCCCATAGGGCCCTCGGATACGCAGTATTTT.

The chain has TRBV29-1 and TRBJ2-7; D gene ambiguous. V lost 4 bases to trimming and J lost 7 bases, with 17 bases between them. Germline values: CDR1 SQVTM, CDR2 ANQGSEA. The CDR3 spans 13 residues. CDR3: CSVVRTVYNEQYF. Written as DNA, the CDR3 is TGCAGCGTTGTAAGGACCGTATACAATGAGCAGTACTTC.

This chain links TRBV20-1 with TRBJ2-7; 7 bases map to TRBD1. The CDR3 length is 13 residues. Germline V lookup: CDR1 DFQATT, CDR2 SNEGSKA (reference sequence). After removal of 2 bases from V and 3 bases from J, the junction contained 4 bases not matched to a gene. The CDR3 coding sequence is TGCAGTGCTAGATCCCAGGGGGACTACGAGCAGTACTTC. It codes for CSARSQGDYEQYF.

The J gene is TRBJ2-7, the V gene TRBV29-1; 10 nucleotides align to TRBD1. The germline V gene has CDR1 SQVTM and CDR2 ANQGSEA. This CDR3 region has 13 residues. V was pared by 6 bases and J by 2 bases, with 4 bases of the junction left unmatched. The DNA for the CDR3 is TGCAGCGTCCGGGACAGGGGCGCCTACGAGCAGTACTTC. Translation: CSVRDRGAYEQYF.

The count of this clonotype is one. The DNA of the CDR3 is TGCGCCAGCAGCCCCCAACTGGCGGGGGTGATCTATGAGCAGTTCTTC. It yields the protein CASSPQLAGVIYEQFF. The chain links TRBV5-1 to TRBJ2-1, with 7 nucleotides matching TRBD2. The germline V gene has CDR1 SGHRS and CDR2 YFSETQ. V was clipped by 4 bases and J by 8 bases; unmatched bases: 15. The CDR3 is 16 amino acids.

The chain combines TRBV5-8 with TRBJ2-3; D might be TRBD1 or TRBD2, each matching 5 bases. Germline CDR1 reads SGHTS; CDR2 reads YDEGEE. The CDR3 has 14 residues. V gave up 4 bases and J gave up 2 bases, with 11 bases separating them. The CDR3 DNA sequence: TGTGCCAGCAGCCACTGGGGGTCCACAGATACGCAGTATTTT. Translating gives CASSHWGSTDTQYF.

CDR3 protein: CASSLTGTGGPPLHF. The CDR3 DNA sequence: TGTGCCAGCAGCTTGACCGGGACAGGGGGCCCACCCCTCCACTTT. This rearrangement joins TRBV7-2 to TRBJ1-6; 12 nucleotides align to TRBD1. Per germline, CDR1 SGHTA and CDR2 FQGNSA. This CDR3 has 15 residues. J gave up 11 bases and V 3 bases, and 5 bases lay outside the gene matches.

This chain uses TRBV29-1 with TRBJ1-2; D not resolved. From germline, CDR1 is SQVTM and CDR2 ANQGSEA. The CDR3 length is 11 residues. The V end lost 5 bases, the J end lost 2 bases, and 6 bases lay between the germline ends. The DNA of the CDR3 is TGCAGCGTTCCGTACAACTATGGCTACACCTTC. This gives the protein CSVPYNYGYTF. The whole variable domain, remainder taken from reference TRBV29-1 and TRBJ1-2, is SAVISQKPSRDICQRGTSLTIQCQVDSQVTMMFWYRQQPGQSLTLIATANQGSEATYESGFVIDKFPISRPNLTFSTLTVSNMSPEDSSIYLCSVPYNYGYTFGSGTRLTVV.

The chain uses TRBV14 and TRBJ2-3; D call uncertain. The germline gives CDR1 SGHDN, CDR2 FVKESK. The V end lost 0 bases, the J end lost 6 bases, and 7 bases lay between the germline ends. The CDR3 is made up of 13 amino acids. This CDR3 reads CASSQDLRDTQYF. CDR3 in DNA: TGTGCCAGCAGCCAAGATCTCCGGGATACGCAGTATTTT.

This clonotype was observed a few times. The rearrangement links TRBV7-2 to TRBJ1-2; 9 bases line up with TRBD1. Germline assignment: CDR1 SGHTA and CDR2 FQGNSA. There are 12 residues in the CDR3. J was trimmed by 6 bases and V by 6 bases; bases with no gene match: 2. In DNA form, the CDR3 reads TGTGCCAGCAGACGGACAGGGGATGGCTACACCTTC. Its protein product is CASRRTGDGYTF.

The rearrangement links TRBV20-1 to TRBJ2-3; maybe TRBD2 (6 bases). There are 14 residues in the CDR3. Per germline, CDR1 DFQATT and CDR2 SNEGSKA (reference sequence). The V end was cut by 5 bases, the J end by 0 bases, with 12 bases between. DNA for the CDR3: TGCAGTGCTCTGCCTAGCGCGAGCACAGATACGCAGTATTTT. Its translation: CSALPSASTDTQYF.

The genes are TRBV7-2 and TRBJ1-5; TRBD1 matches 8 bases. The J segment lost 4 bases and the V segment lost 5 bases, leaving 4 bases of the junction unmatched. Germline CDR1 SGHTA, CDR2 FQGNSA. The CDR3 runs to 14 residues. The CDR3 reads CASSLQGVNQPQHF. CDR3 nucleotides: TGTGCCAGCAGCCTACAGGGGGTGAATCAGCCCCAGCATTTT.

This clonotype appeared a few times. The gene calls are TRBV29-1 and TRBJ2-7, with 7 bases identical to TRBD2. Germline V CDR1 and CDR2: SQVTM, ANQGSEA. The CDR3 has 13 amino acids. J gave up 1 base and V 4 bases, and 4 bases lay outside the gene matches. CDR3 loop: CSVGPSGSYEQYF. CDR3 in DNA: TGCAGCGTTGGGCCTAGCGGATCCTACGAGCAGTACTTC.

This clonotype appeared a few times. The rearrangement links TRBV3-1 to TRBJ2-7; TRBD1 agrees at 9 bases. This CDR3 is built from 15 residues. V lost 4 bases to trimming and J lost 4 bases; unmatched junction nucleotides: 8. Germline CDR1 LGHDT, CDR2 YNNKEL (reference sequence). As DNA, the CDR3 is TGTGCCAGCAGCCCCGATCACAGGGGGCCTTACGAGCAGTACTTC. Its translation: CASSPDHRGPYEQYF.

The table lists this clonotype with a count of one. CDR3 in amino acids: CASSRTGTGGSYEQYF. CDR3 nucleotide sequence: TGTGCCAGCAGCCGGACCGGGACAGGGGGCTCCTACGAGCAGTACTTC. V is TRBV7-2 and J is TRBJ2-7; 11 bases are a match to TRBD1. Germline V gene lookup returns CDR1 SGHTA and CDR2 FQGNSA. The V and J ends lost 5 bases and 0 bases, in that order; junction bases with no gene match: 6. The length of the CDR3 is 16 residues.

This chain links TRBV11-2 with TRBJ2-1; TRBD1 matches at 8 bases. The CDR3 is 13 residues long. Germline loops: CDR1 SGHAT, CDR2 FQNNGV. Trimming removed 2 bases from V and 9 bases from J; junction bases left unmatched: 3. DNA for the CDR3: TGTGCCAGCAGCTTAAGACAGGGGACTGAGCAGTTCTTC. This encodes CASSLRQGTEQFF. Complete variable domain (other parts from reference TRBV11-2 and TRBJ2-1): EAGVAQSPRYKIIEKRQSVAFWCNPISGHATLYWYQQILGQGPKLLIQFQNNGVVDDSQLPKDRFSAERLKGVDSTLKIQPAKLEDSAVYLCASSLRQGTEQFFGPGTRLTVL.